A selection of T cell receptor beta chains follows, all from one sample in a study of blood T cell repertoires in COVID-19. Produced via immunoSEQ multiplex PCR; TCRdb's table is partial and in-frame only. The data show roughly 120,000 clones, 90% seen once. Sequenced: peripheral blood. The receptors derive from a man between 50 and 59 years old with active COVID-19. The CDR3 runs from the conserved cysteine through the conserved F or W. A D gene is named only where the DNA matches it firmly. Where a row states a size, it is once, few, many or the class of an expanded clone; other rows omit it.

abundance	j_gene	d_gene	len	v_gene	CDR3nt	CDR3aa
.	TRBJ2-4	.	19	TRBV23-1	TGCGCCAGCAGTCAAAGCTGCAGGGCTCCGTCAATAGCCAAAAACATTCAGTACTTC	CASSQSCRAPSIAKNIQYF
.	TRBJ1-3	.	13	TRBV11-2	TGTGCCAGCAGCACTCGGGGTGGAAACACCATATATTTT	CASSTRGGNTIYF
few	TRBJ2-3	.	15	TRBV6-5	TGTGCCAGCAGTTACTCCGGACTAAACACAGATACGCAGTATTTT	CASSYSGLNTDTQYF
.	TRBJ2-1	.	12	TRBV12-5	TGTGCTAGTGGTTTGGCGGAGCAGTCGGAGTTCTTC	CASGLAEQSEFF
.	TRBJ2-1	TRBD1	15	TRBV4-1	TGCGCCAGCAGCCACCCCGGGACAGGTCTAAATGAGCAGTTCTTC	CASSHPGTGLNEQFF
.	TRBJ2-2	TRBD1	15	TRBV11-2	TGTGCCAGCAGCTTATATAGGACAGGGGCCGGGGAGCTGTTTTTT	CASSLYRTGAGELFF
.	TRBJ2-3	TRBD1	14	TRBV5-5	TGTGCCAGCAGCCCGGGACAGACCACAGATACGCAGTATTTT	CASSPGQTTDTQYF
.	TRBJ2-7	.	14	TRBV18	TGTGCCAGCTCACCAAGTAGCGGAGTCAACGAGCAGTACTTC	CASSPSSGVNEQYF
once	TRBJ2-2	TRBD2	18	TRBV7-9	TGTGCCAGCAGCCCAGGAGGGGGAGGACTAGCGATCACCGGGGAGCTGTTTTTT	CASSPGGGGLAITGELFF
.	TRBJ2-3	.	11	TRBV11-3	TGTGCCAGCAGCTTAGCCCAGGCCAAGTATTTT	CASSLAQAKYF
.	TRBJ2-2	TRBD2	15	TRBV5-1	TGCGCCAGCAGCCTGAGCGGGAGAGACACCGGGGAGCTGTTTTTT	CASSLSGRDTGELFF
.	TRBJ2-3	.	13	TRBV4-2	TGTGCCAGCAGCCAAGATCGGGTAGATACGCAGTATTTT	CASSQDRVDTQYF
.	TRBJ1-2	.	16	TRBV7-8	TGTGCCAGCAGCTTAGTTGGGGGGGCTGATGATTATGGCTACACCTTC	CASSLVGGADDYGYTF
.	TRBJ1-1	TRBD1	16	TRBV6-5	TGTGCCAGCAGTTACTTGCCAGGGGGCAGGGACACTGAAGCTTTCTTT	CASSYLPGGRDTEAFF
.	TRBJ2-1	TRBD2	15	TRBV6-1	TGTGCCAGCAGTGAAACTAGCGGGAGTCACAATGAGCAGTTCTTC	CASSETSGSHNEQFF
.	TRBJ1-2	.	14	TRBV5-1	TGCGCCAGCAGCTTGGATGGCACCTACTATGGCTACACCTTC	CASSLDGTYYGYTF
.	TRBJ2-1	.	17	TRBV6-6	TGTGCCAGCAGTCCCACGTGGGGGCCCGTCTCCTACAATGAGCAGTTCTTC	CASSPTWGPVSYNEQFF
.	TRBJ1-2	.	14	TRBV5-6	TGTGCCAGCAGCTCCTGGAGTCCTAACTATGGCTACACCTTC	CASSSWSPNYGYTF
.	TRBJ2-1	TRBD2	18	TRBV23-1	TGCGCCAGCAGTCAGGACCCGACTAGCGGGGGGCCGGTTAATGAGCAGTTCTTC	CASSQDPTSGGPVNEQFF
.	TRBJ2-5	.	12	TRBV16	TGTGCCAGCAGCCAATCGCGGGAGACCCAGTACTTC	CASSQSRETQYF
.	TRBJ1-2	.	13	TRBV9	TGTGCCAGCAGCGTATCCAATAACTATGGCTACACCTTC	CASSVSNNYGYTF
.	TRBJ2-1	.	13	TRBV14	TGTGCCAGCAGCCCCGTCGGGGGAAATGAGCAGTTCTTC	CASSPVGGNEQFF
.	TRBJ1-5	TRBD1	19	TRBV4-2	TGTGCCAGCAGCCCACGGACAGGGGGAGCGGATATCAATAATCAGCCCCAGCATTTT	CASSPRTGGADINNQPQHF
.	TRBJ2-2	.	12	TRBV5-4	TGTGCCAGCAGCGCAGGGGTCGGGGAGCTGTTTTTT	CASSAGVGELFF
few	TRBJ2-4	.	15	TRBV27	TGTGCCAGCAGAGGACAGCCCTTAGTCAAAAACATTCAGTACTTC	CASRGQPLVKNIQYF
.	TRBJ1-3	.	14	TRBV25-1	TGTGCCAGCAGGGACGACAGCCCTGGAAACACCATATATTTT	CASRDDSPGNTIYF
.	TRBJ2-3	.	14	TRBV6-1	TGTGCCAGCAGTGAAACTAGGAGCACAGATACGCAGTATTTT	CASSETRSTDTQYF
.	TRBJ2-5	TRBD1	16	TRBV24-1	TGTGCCACCAGTGATTCTGGGACAGGGGGAGCAGAGACCCAGTACTTC	CATSDSGTGGAETQYF
.	TRBJ2-1	TRBD2	13	TRBV12-3/TRBV12-4	TGTGCCAGTGGGACTAGCGGGAGCCATGAGCAGTTCTTC	CASGTSGSHEQFF
.	TRBJ2-1	.	14	TRBV9	TGTGCCAGCAGTCCCAGCGGAACCTACAATGAGCAGTTCTTC	CASSPSGTYNEQFF
.	TRBJ1-4	.	15	TRBV6-5	TGTGCCAGCAGCGCCAGGGGACCGCTGTTGGGAAAACTGTTTTTT	CASSARGPLLGKLFF
.	TRBJ2-5	TRBD2	13	TRBV10-1	TGCGCCAGCAGTTCACAGCGGGGTGAGACCCAGTACTTC	CASSSQRGETQYF
once	TRBJ2-1	TRBD1	18	TRBV7-6	TGTGCCAGCAGCTTAGGGTCAGGGGGCCTTAGCTCCTACAATGAGCAGTTCTTC	CASSLGSGGLSSYNEQFF
once	TRBJ1-3	.	16	TRBV4-1	TGCGCCAGCAGCCAAGCAGGGGAGCCCCCTGCCAACACCATATATTTT	CASSQAGEPPANTIYF
.	TRBJ2-7	.	16	TRBV21-1	TGTGCCAGCAGCCCCCAACCCGGGACAGGAACGGACGAGCAGTACTTC	CASSPQPGTGTDEQYF
.	TRBJ1-4	TRBD1	17	TRBV6-6	TGTGCCAGCAGTCATAGACAGGGTGGAAAAACTAATGAAAAACTGTTTTTT	CASSHRQGGKTNEKLFF
once	TRBJ1-2	TRBD1	14	TRBV25-1	TGTGCCAGCAGTGAGGGCAGGGGGGCGTTGGGCTACACCTTC	CASSEGRGALGYTF
.	TRBJ2-2	.	14	TRBV5-1	TGCGCCAGCAGCTTGGCACGGGGGACCGGGGAGCTGTTTTTT	CASSLARGTGELFF
.	TRBJ1-5	TRBD1	13	TRBV10-3	TGTGCCATTCAGGGGGACGGCAATCAGCCCCAGCATTTT	CAIQGDGNQPQHF
once	TRBJ1-6	.	13	TRBV3-1/TRBV3-2	TGTGCCAGCAGGTGGGACTTGGATTCACCCCTCCACTTT	CASRWDLDSPLHF
.	TRBJ2-1	TRBD2	13	TRBV10-2	TGCGCCAGCAGACTAGCGGGGATCAATGAGCAGTTCTTC	CASRLAGINEQFF
few	TRBJ1-5	.	13	TRBV19	TGTGCCAGTAGTATGCGGGGCGGTCAGCCCCAGCATTTT	CASSMRGGQPQHF
.	TRBJ2-2	.	13	TRBV6-4	TGTGCCAGCAGTGACTCTAGCACCGGGGAGCTGTTTTTT	CASSDSSTGELFF
.	TRBJ2-5	.	17	TRBV14	TGTGCCAGCAGCCCGCCCTTTCGCGCGGGACCCTCAGAGACCCAGTACTTC	CASSPPFRAGPSETQYF
.	TRBJ2-1	.	15	TRBV11-3	TGTGCCAGCAGCTTAGAATCATATAGCTGGAATGAGCAGTTCTTC	CASSLESYSWNEQFF
few	TRBJ2-4	TRBD1	14	TRBV5-4	TGTGCCAGCAGCCAGACAGGGCTACAAAACATTCAGTACTTC	CASSQTGLQNIQYF
.	TRBJ1-6	.	17	TRBV5-5	TGTGCCAGCAGCTTGGGGCCGGAGGACCCCTATAATTCACCCCTCCACTTT	CASSLGPEDPYNSPLHF
.	TRBJ1-1	.	22	TRBV24-1	TGTGCCACCAGTGACCCCCCCCCGCAAAGCCCGGGACATCGATCAAGTACCACTGAAGCTTTCTTT	CATSDPPPQSPGHRSSTTEAFF
.	TRBJ2-5	.	11	TRBV2	TGTGCCAGCAGCCGGGGGTGGGCCCAGTACTTC	CASSRGWAQYF
.	TRBJ2-3	.	16	TRBV12-5	TGTGCTAGTGGTCCGACCGCGGGACTCCCCACAGATACGCAGTATTTT	CASGPTAGLPTDTQYF
.	TRBJ2-3	TRBD2	18	TRBV3-1/TRBV3-2	TGTGCCAGCAGCCAAGGCAGGACTAGCGGGAGGGGGGCAGATACGCAGTATTTT	CASSQGRTSGRGADTQYF
.	TRBJ2-1	.	21	TRBV13	TGTGCCAGCAGCTCCCCGACGGGGTGGGCTGCGAAACCCTCTTCTCCCAATGAGCAGTTCTTC	CASSSPTGWAAKPSSPNEQFF
few	TRBJ1-5	.	15	TRBV15	TGTGCCACCAGCAGGGACAAGGGGCAAGGGCAGCCCCAGCATTTT	CATSRDKGQGQPQHF
.	TRBJ2-5	TRBD2	16	TRBV7-2	TGTGCCAGCAGCCCACCGGGACTAGCGGTACAAGAGACCCAGTACTTC	CASSPPGLAVQETQYF
.	TRBJ2-1	TRBD2	18	TRBV19	TGTGCCAGTAGTATAGGGGGAGGCGGACTAGCGCACTACAATGAGCAGTTCTTC	CASSIGGGGLAHYNEQFF
.	TRBJ1-1	.	13	TRBV7-9	TGTGCCAGCAGCTTCGGTACCCGCGGGGAAGCTTTCTTT	CASSFGTRGEAFF
.	TRBJ2-5	TRBD2	17	TRBV7-8	TGTGCCAGCAGCTTAGTATTGGCTAGCGGGGGGGTAGAGACCCAGTACTTC	CASSLVLASGGVETQYF
once	TRBJ2-3	.	16	TRBV4-1	TGCGCCAGCAGCCAAGATACCCAGGGGATTTGGGCTACGCAGTATTTT	CASSQDTQGIWATQYF
.	TRBJ1-2	TRBD1	11	TRBV6-5	TGTGCCAGCGACAGGGGCTATGGCTACACCTTC	CASDRGYGYTF